This T cell receptor beta chain is from a study of monozygotic twins with cystic fibrosis. Generated by immunoSEQ multiplex PCR, the TCRdb table keeps only in-frame clones and is missing some. The table lists approximately 17,000 clones, about 96% of them singletons, with approximately 0.62% in the top ten. General study points: Monozygotic CF twins shared more identical nucleotide clonotypes than unrelated patients. V usage most resembled the co-twin in 13 of 16 pairs. No link emerged between shared CDR3 counts and age, concordance or severity.

Trimming left V 0 bases short and J 3 bases short, with 10 bases between. Germline loops: CDR1 SGDLS, CDR2 YYNGEE. This CDR3 has 14 amino acids. Worth noting for this clone: Its target is unknown.

V gene TRBV9 combines with J gene TRBJ2-7; D is ambiguous. What was sequenced was blood. This receptor was taken from a girl aged 2-15 years with cystic fibrosis. This CDR3 reads CASSVGARFYEQYF. CDR3 nucleotides: TGTGCCAGCAGCGTAGGCGCCCGCTTCTACGAGCAGTACTTC.